These 26 T cell receptor beta chains were sequenced from one sample in a study of blood T cell repertoires in COVID-19. The method was immunoSEQ multiplex PCR; TCRdb's version includes in-frame clones alone and lacks a portion of them. In the table there are about 260,000 clones, roughly 86% of which are singletons. The sample was peripheral blood. The receptors stem from a human donor in a cohort sampled during active COVID-19.

CDR3 DNA sequence: TGCGCCAGCAGCCAACCGGGACAGGGTACCTATGGCTACACCTTC. As protein: CASSQPGQGTYGYTF. The rearrangement uses TRBV4-3 and TRBJ1-2; 9 positions agree with TRBD1. Germline trimming cut 2 bases from V and 4 bases from J; bases unmatched to any gene: 5. The CDR3 extends over 15 amino acids. Germline-derived CDR1 and CDR2 are LGHNA and YSLEER.

The chain couples TRBV11-2 to TRBJ1-2; 8 nucleotides match TRBD1. The CDR3 runs to 13 residues. V lost 6 bases and J lost 3; bases outside the gene matches: 3. Per germline, CDR1 SGHAT and CDR2 FQNNGV. The CDR3, as DNA: TGTGCCAGCAGGACACAGGGGGACTATGGCTACACCTTC. As protein: CASRTQGDYGYTF.

V and J are TRBV30 and TRBJ1-4, with D hard to call. The ends were cut back, 3 bases at V and 7 bases at J, with 12 bases in the middle. Germline V gives CDR1 GTSNPN, CDR2 SVGIG (reference sequence). The CDR3 consists of 13 residues. The CDR3, as DNA: TGTGCCTGGAGCGGGGTATCGGGTGAAAAACTGTTTTTT. Amino acid sequence: CAWSGVSGEKLFF.

This clone was seen more than once but under ten times. This chain joins TRBV5-6 and TRBJ1-4; 8 bases agree with TRBD1. The CDR3 is 13 amino acids. V lost 0 bases, J lost 16 bases, and 8 bases stayed unmatched. Germline values: CDR1 SGHDT, CDR2 YYEEEE. CDR3 protein: CASSLGARDRSFF. The CDR3 DNA reads TGTGCCAGCAGCTTGGGGGCAAGGGACAGGTCGTTTTTT.

The gene calls are TRBV10-3 and TRBJ1-1, with 7 bases fitting TRBD1. The CDR3 contains 13 residues. Germline V CDR1 and CDR2: ENHRY, SYGVKD. J gave up 4 bases and V 6 bases, and 5 bases lay outside the gene matches. The CDR3: CAISTGVGTEAFF. For the CDR3, the DNA is TGTGCCATCAGCACAGGGGTTGGCACTGAAGCTTTCTTT.

The V gene is TRBV6-2 or TRBV6-3, the J gene TRBJ2-7, with a tentative D call TRBD1 (6 bases). Between the trimmed V and J ends, which lost 4 bases and 4 bases, there was a span of 11 bases. This CDR3 region has 13 residues. Germline loops: CDR1 MNHEY, CDR2 SVGEGT. The CDR3 DNA follows: TGTGCCAGCAGTTGGACAGATGGGTACGAGCAGTACTTC. This encodes CASSWTDGYEQYF.

CDR3 loop: CASSLLRDRAETQYF. As DNA, the CDR3 is TGCGCCAGCAGCTTACTCCGGGACAGGGCTGAGACCCAGTACTTC. The rearrangement links TRBV5-1 to TRBJ2-5; 9 bases fit TRBD1. This CDR3 is 15 amino acids long. The germline V gene encodes CDR1 SGHRS and CDR2 YFSETQ. The V segment lost 2 bases and the J segment 5 bases; nucleotides outside the gene matches: 7.

J is TRBJ1-2 and V is TRBV7-9; 7 bases fit TRBD1. V dropped 8 bases and J dropped 3; count of bases not matched to a gene: 9. This CDR3 is 14 amino acids long. The germline gives CDR1 SEHNR, CDR2 FQNEAQ (reference sequence). Here the CDR3 reads CASGAPTGDYGYTF. CDR3 bases: TGTGCCAGCGGAGCCCCTACAGGGGACTATGGCTACACCTTC.

This rearrangement joins TRBV29-1 to TRBJ1-4; D unresolved. This CDR3 has 14 amino acids. Germline V gene sequence: CDR1 SQVTM, CDR2 ANQGSEA. The V and J ends lost 5 bases and 0 bases respectively, with 10 bases between them. DNA for the CDR3: TGCAGCGTTCCTGGGCTCACAACTAATGAAAAACTGTTTTTT. Its protein product is CSVPGLTTNEKLFF.

This chain uses TRBV6-2 or TRBV6-3 with TRBJ2-3; D is ambiguous. Per the germline V gene, CDR1 is MNHEY and CDR2 is SVGEGT. Trimming took off 0 bases at V and 4 bases at J, with 11 bases between the two ends. The CDR3 spans 15 residues. The CDR3 here is CASSYSSPTPDTQYF. DNA of the CDR3: TGTGCCAGCAGTTACTCGAGCCCAACCCCAGATACGCAGTATTTT.

This sequence joins TRBV4-3 and TRBJ2-7; 8 bases line up with TRBD1. The CDR3 runs to 15 residues. The junction had 2 bases not matched to a gene; V was cut back by 1 base and J by 0 bases. Germline lookup yields CDR1 LGHNA and CDR2 YSLEER. CDR3 bases: TGCGCCAGCAGCCAAGGGGGACAGGCCTCCTACGAGCAGTACTTC. Its translation is CASSQGGQASYEQYF.

This clone was observed a few times. The DNA of the CDR3 is TGTGCCACCAGTGATTTGAACAGGGGGACTAGCGGGAGGATGCGTGATGAGCAGTTCTTC. It translates to CATSDLNRGTSGRMRDEQFF. This sequence joins TRBV24-1 and TRBJ2-1; 15 nucleotides line up with TRBD2. The germline V gene has CDR1 KGHDR and CDR2 SFDVKD. V shed 0 bases, J shed 8 bases, and the junction held 13 bases outside the gene matches. This CDR3 is built from 20 residues.

The chain uses TRBV19 and TRBJ1-1; D uncertain. Germline V gives CDR1 LNHDA, CDR2 SQIVND (reference sequence). V was clipped by 3 bases and J by 0 bases, with 8 bases between them. This CDR3 comprises 14 residues. Written as DNA, the CDR3 is TGTGCCAGTAGTATGGCGGCTATGAACACTGAAGCTTTCTTT. Translation gives CASSMAAMNTEAFF.

The genes are TRBV11-2 and TRBJ2-7; a weak D match, TRBD1 (6 bases). The CDR3 extends over 13 amino acids. Germline-derived CDR1 and CDR2 are SGHAT and FQNNGV. Trimming shortened V by 4 bases and J by 2 bases, and 9 bases separated the two germline ends. The CDR3 DNA reads TGTGCCAGCAGCTATGGGACAACCTACGAGCAGTACTTC. It yields the protein CASSYGTTYEQYF.

The chain combines TRBV5-6 with TRBJ2-5; 7 nucleotides align to TRBD1. V dropped 0 bases and J dropped 5; count of bases not matched to a gene: 7. The CDR3 consists of 15 residues. Germline CDR1 and CDR2: SGHDT and YYEEEE. Here the CDR3 DNA reads TGTGCCAGCAGCTTGGTTGACAGGGCCGGGGAGACCCAGTACTTC. Translation gives CASSLVDRAGETQYF.

This clone has just a few counts. The chain employs TRBV6-1 and TRBJ2-7, with TRBD1 identical over 9 bases. The germline V gene has CDR1 MNHNS and CDR2 SASEGT. The V segment lost 3 bases and the J segment 3 bases; nucleotides outside the gene matches: 6. This CDR3 spans 15 amino acids. CDR3 protein: CASSEGTGQDYEQYF. The CDR3 coding sequence is TGTGCCAGCAGTGAGGGGACAGGGCAGGACTACGAGCAGTACTTC.

This chain links TRBV4-3 with TRBJ1-2, with D possibly matching TRBD1 (6 bases). In germline, CDR1 is LGHNA, CDR2 YSLEER. V lost 1 base and J 5 bases, leaving 8 bases between the germline ends. This CDR3 has 13 residues. The CDR3 loop is CASSQGTEYGYTF. The CDR3 nucleotides are TGCGCCAGCAGCCAAGGGACAGAGTATGGCTACACCTTC.

This chain links TRBV28 with TRBJ2-3, with D unclear. V was clipped by 4 bases and J by 4 bases, with 12 bases between them. CDR3 length: 14 residues. Germline V gives CDR1 MDHEN, CDR2 SYDVKM. The CDR3 DNA reads TGTGCCAGCAGTTCGGGTACGGATTCAGATACGCAGTATTTT. Translation: CASSSGTDSDTQYF.

The chain combines TRBV9 with TRBJ2-7; 8 bases map to TRBD1. CDR3 length: 15 residues. Germline V CDR1 and CDR2: SGDLS, YYNGEE. The J segment lost 4 bases and the V segment lost 0 bases, leaving 6 bases of the junction unmatched. The CDR3 coding sequence is TGTGCCAGCAGCGTAGCTGGCAGGGGGCTGTACGAGCAGTACTTC. Residues: CASSVAGRGLYEQYF.

This chain connects TRBV27 to TRBJ1-5; tentatively, D is TRBD1 (5 bases). V lost 0 bases, J lost 3 bases, and 12 bases lay in between. CDR1 is MNHEY, CDR2 SMNVEV, per germline (reference sequence). This CDR3 is built from 16 residues. Here the CDR3 reads CASSLSYRGNNQPQHF. The DNA of the CDR3 is TGTGCCAGCAGTTTATCGTACCGGGGGAACAATCAGCCCCAGCATTTT.

This chain links TRBV19 with TRBJ2-5; unclear D gene. The CDR3 sequence is 16 residues long. The V gene's germline CDR1 is LNHDA and CDR2 SQIVND (reference sequence). Trimming pared 5 bases from V and 1 base from J, leaving 17 bases between. DNA for the CDR3: TGTGCCAGTAGTCGGCGGCCTCTACTATTCCAAGAGACCCAGTACTTC. This sequence encodes CASSRRPLLFQETQYF.

V and J are TRBV4-3 and TRBJ2-3, with 10 positions matching TRBD2. Trimming took 0 bases from V and 5 from J; bases not matched to a gene: 2. Germline lookup yields CDR1 LGHNA and CDR2 YSLEER. The CDR3 is made up of 15 amino acids. CDR3 loop: CASSQEASGRDTQYF. The CDR3 region has the DNA TGCGCCAGCAGCCAAGAAGCTAGCGGGAGAGATACGCAGTATTTT.

This sequence joins TRBV18 and TRBJ2-7; unclear D gene. Trimming removed 0 bases from V and 6 bases from J, with 9 bases in between. Germline CDR1 and CDR2: KGHSH and LQKENI. The CDR3 spans 13 residues. The CDR3: CASSPPTILEQYF. CDR3 coding DNA: TGTGCCAGCTCACCACCAACTATACTCGAGCAGTACTTC.

The rearrangement links TRBV7-6 to TRBJ1-3; no reliable D call. Trimming took off 5 bases at V and 0 bases at J, with 8 bases between the two ends. CDR3 size: 14 residues. Germline CDR1 and CDR2: SGHVS and FNYEAQ. The CDR3 DNA is TGTGCCAGCAGCACGAGAAGCTCTGGAAACACCATATATTTT. Translating it yields CASSTRSSGNTIYF.

V usage is TRBV20-1 and J usage is TRBJ1-1; 8 bases align to TRBD1. Germline values: CDR1 DFQATT, CDR2 SNEGSKA (reference sequence). Germline trimming cut 4 bases from V and 5 bases from J; bases unmatched to any gene: 9. CDR3 size: 14 residues. CDR3 loop: CSATENTGGTEAFF. The CDR3 DNA reads TGCAGTGCTACTGAAAACACAGGGGGGACTGAAGCTTTCTTT.

The chain combines TRBV7-2 with TRBJ2-7; D is undetermined. V lost 3 bases and J lost 6, with 9 bases in between. This CDR3 comprises 12 residues. The germline gives CDR1 SGHTA, CDR2 FQGNSA. CDR3 nucleotides: TGTGCCAGCAGCTTCCTCCTCTCCGAGCAGTACTTC. The encoded protein is CASSFLLSEQYF.